The sequence of this T cell receptor beta chain was determined in a study of blood T cell repertoires in COVID-19. Overall study: T cells, B-cell-depleted T cells, or PBMCs supplied cDNA or gDNA.

On this clone: Within the sample, other DNA sequences also encode this same CDR3.

Original data processing: Estimation of nucleated cell counts was performed using reference gene primer amplification. Sequencing used immunoSEQ multiplex PCR; TCRdb keeps in-frame clones, though not all of them. The V and J calls and clone size were taken over from that table, and D and trimming were inferred from the DNA. The table shows 300,000 to 400,000 clones, with more than 75% occurring only once. Germline CDR1 and CDR2: SGHTA and FQGNSA. The CDR3 contains 14 residues. V was pared by 2 bases and J by 0 bases, with 6 bases between. This clonotype was obtained from a woman younger than 30 who had recovered from COVID-19. The chain has TRBV7-2 and TRBJ2-3; D gene ambiguous. Sample: peripheral blood. The CDR3 nucleotides read TGTGCCAGCAGCTTATCCGGGAGCACAGATACGCAGTATTTT. Protein sequence: CASSLSGSTDTQYF.